One sample yielded the 11 T cell receptor beta chains listed below, sequenced in a study of T cell responses to AZD1222 COVID-19 vaccine. The data were produced by immunoSEQ multiplex PCR, yet TCRdb's version contains in-frame clones alone and is incomplete. The table has fewer than 100,000 clones, roughly 84% seen once; the top ten hold 14%. The material was peripheral blood, obtained 28 days after the second AZD1222 dose. Source of these receptors: an adult who received the AZD1222 COVID-19 vaccine.

J is TRBJ2-1 and V is TRBV6-2 or TRBV6-3, with D possibly called TRBD1 or TRBD2 (6 bases each). Deletions cut 5 bases from V and 2 bases from J, with 13 bases between. Germline V gene sequence: CDR1 MNHEY, CDR2 SVGEGT. This CDR3 comprises 15 residues. The CDR3 DNA follows: TGTGCCAGCAGTCCCCGGGGGCGGGCCTACAATGAGCAGTTCTTC. Translating it yields CASSPRGRAYNEQFF.

The chain carries TRBV19 and TRBJ2-2; 9 bases map to TRBD2. V shed 6 bases and J 6 bases; nucleotides not matched to a gene: 14. CDR1 and CDR2 from the germline V gene are LNHDA and SQIVND (reference sequence). CDR3 length equals 17 residues. CDR3 in amino acids: CASRVPDGTSRSGELFF. CDR3 DNA sequence: TGTGCCAGTAGAGTACCTGATGGGACTAGCCGGTCCGGGGAGCTGTTTTTT.

The V gene is TRBV12-3 or TRBV12-4, the J gene TRBJ1-2; D uncertain. Trimming left V 5 bases short and J 4 bases short, with 8 bases between. The CDR3 sequence is 12 residues long. CDR3 protein: CASSPGPYGYTF. CDR3 nucleotide sequence: TGTGCCAGCAGTCCCGGGCCCTATGGCTACACCTTC.

This sequence joins TRBV2 and TRBJ1-2; D gene unclear. The CDR3 length is 14 residues. Per germline, CDR1 SNHLY and CDR2 FYNNEI. Trimming stripped 0 bases from V and 8 bases from J, with 13 bases between. CDR3 in amino acids: CASSEAGYFDGYTF. Here the CDR3 DNA reads TGTGCCAGCAGTGAAGCGGGGTATTTTGACGGCTACACCTTC.

The chain recombines TRBV5-4 with TRBJ1-1; D ambiguous. Trimming shortened V by 4 bases and J by 1 base, and 17 bases separated the two germline ends. The CDR3 totals 16 residues. Germline CDR1 is SGHNT and CDR2 is YYREEE (reference sequence). In DNA form, the CDR3 reads TGTGCCAGCAGCCCCGGCGGAACACGGGAGAACACTGAAGCTTTCTTT. Its translation: CASSPGGTRENTEAFF. Variable domain in full (rest from reference TRBV5-4 and TRBJ1-1): ETGVTQSPTHLIKTRGQQVTLRCSSQSGHNTVSWYQQALGQGPQFIFQYYREEENGRGNFPPRFSGLQFPNYSSELNVNALELDDSALYLCASSPGGTRENTEAFFGQGTRLTVV.

The J gene is TRBJ2-7, the V gene TRBV30; D is possibly TRBD1 (6 bases). Germline CDR1 reads GTSNPN; CDR2 reads SVGIG (reference sequence). This CDR3 is 12 amino acids long. The V gene lost 2 bases and the J gene lost 5 bases, with 10 bases spanning the gap. The CDR3 is CAWSYGTNEQYF. CDR3 coding DNA: TGTGCCTGGAGTTACGGGACAAACGAGCAGTACTTC. Complete variable domain (other parts from reference TRBV30 and TRBJ2-7): SQTIHQWPATLVQPVGSPLSLECTVEGTSNPNLYWYRQAAGRGLQLLFYSVGIGQISSEVPQNLSASRPQDRQFILSSKKLLLSDSGFYLCAWSYGTNEQYFGPGTRLTVT.

The chain recombines TRBV24-1 with TRBJ1-2, with a tentative D call TRBD1 (5 bases). CDR1 and CDR2 from the germline V gene are KGHDR and SFDVKD. This CDR3 is built from 9 residues. With 12 bases removed from V and 10 bases from J, the gap between germline ends came to 11 bases. The DNA for the CDR3 is TGTGCCGCTCAGGGTCTCTACACCTTC. Its translation: CAAQGLYTF.

In this sample, this clone turned up a few times. The V gene is TRBV9, the J gene TRBJ2-7; 13 bases agree with TRBD2. V shed 4 bases, J shed 3 bases, and the junction held 7 bases outside the gene matches. The CDR3 length is 16 residues. CDR1 and CDR2 (germline): SGDLS, YYNGEE. CDR3 nucleotide sequence: TGTGCCAGCAGCCCCCGGACTAGCGGGAGTTTCTACGAGCAGTACTTC. Protein: CASSPRTSGSFYEQYF. Full variable domain (remainder filled in from reference TRBV9 and TRBJ2-7): DSGVTQTPKHLITATGQRVTLRCSPRSGDLSVYWYQQSLDQGLQFLIQYYNGEERAKGNILERFSAQQFPDLHSELNLSSLELGDSALYFCASSPRTSGSFYEQYFGPGTRLTVT.

The chain uses TRBV6-5 and TRBJ1-2; D is unresolved. Trimming pared 0 bases from V and 2 bases from J, leaving 10 bases between. The CDR3 covers 15 residues. Germline-derived CDR1 and CDR2 are MNHEY and SVGAGI. CDR3 nucleotides: TGTGCCAGCAGTTACTCCTGGACGGGCAACTATGGCTACACCTTC. It yields the protein CASSYSWTGNYGYTF.

The V call is TRBV29-1, the J call TRBJ1-1; the match to TRBD1 covers 11 bases. This CDR3 spans 14 amino acids. V was clipped by 7 bases and J by 3 bases; unmatched bases: 7. Germline values: CDR1 SQVTM, CDR2 ANQGSEA. The CDR3 DNA sequence: TGCAGCGCCGGACAGGGGGCTTTAGACACTGAAGCTTTCTTT. Translated: CSAGQGALDTEAFF.

The chain has TRBV5-1 and TRBJ1-4, with 9 bases lining up with TRBD1. The CDR3 spans 17 residues. The V gene end was trimmed by 4 bases and the J gene end by 0 bases; junction bases not matched to a gene: 7. Germline V gene sequence: CDR1 SGHRS, CDR2 YFSETQ. CDR3 bases: TGCGCCAGCAGCCTGCGGACAGGGGCGACAACTAATGAAAAACTGTTTTTT. This gives the protein CASSLRTGATTNEKLFF.